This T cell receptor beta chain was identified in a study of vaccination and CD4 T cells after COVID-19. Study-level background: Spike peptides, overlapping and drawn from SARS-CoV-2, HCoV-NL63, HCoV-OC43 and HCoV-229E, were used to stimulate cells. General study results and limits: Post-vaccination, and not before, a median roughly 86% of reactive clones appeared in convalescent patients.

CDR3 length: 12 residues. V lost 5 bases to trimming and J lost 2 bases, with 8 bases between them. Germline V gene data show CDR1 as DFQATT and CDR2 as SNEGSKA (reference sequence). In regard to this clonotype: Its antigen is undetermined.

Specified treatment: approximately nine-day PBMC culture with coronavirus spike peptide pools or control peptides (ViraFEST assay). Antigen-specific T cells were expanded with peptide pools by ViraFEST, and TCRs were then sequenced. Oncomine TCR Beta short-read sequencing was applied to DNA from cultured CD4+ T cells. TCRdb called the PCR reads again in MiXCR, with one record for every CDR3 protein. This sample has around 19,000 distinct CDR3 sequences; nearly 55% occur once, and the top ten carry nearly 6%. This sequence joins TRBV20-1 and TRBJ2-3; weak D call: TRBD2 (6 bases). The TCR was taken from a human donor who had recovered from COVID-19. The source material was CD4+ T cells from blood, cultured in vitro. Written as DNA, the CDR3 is TGCAGTGCTGGGGACTCCACAGATACGCAGTATTTT. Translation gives CSAGDSTDTQYF.